The 20 T cell receptor beta chains below come from one sample, sequenced in a study of T cells after yellow fever vaccination. One entry per CDR3 protein results from TCRdb running MiXCR on the 5' RACE reads. The sample has about 320,000 distinct CDR3 sequences; around a tenth are singletons. This specimen consisted of CD4+ T cells sorted from PBMCs, obtained 45 days after the yellow fever booster vaccination. All receptors come from a man in his late teens or twenties who received the YFV17D yellow fever vaccine.

This clonotype was observed a handful of times. The chain couples TRBV20-1 to TRBJ2-7; D possibly corresponds to TRBD2 (5 bases). CDR1 DFQATT and CDR2 SNEGSKA come from the germline V gene (reference sequence). The CDR3 has 13 amino acids. Trimming shortened V by 3 bases and J by 2 bases, and 11 bases separated the two germline ends. The chain's CDR3 is CSARGSGTYEQYF. The DNA for the CDR3 is TGCAGTGCTAGGGGGTCCGGGACCTACGAGCAGTACTTC.

This clonotype showed up just a few times. The chain joins TRBV6-2 or TRBV6-3 to TRBJ2-1, with D possibly matching TRBD2 (6 bases). V was shortened by 5 bases and J by 4 bases, with 15 bases between the two germline ends. CDR3 length: 15 amino acids. Germline loops: CDR1 MNHEY, CDR2 SVGEGT. The CDR3 coding sequence is TGTGCCAGCAGTGCGCATGGCGGGGCTTACAATGAGCAGTTCTTC. Protein product: CASSAHGGAYNEQFF.

The chain has TRBV6-2 or TRBV6-3 and TRBJ1-1, with no clear D. The CDR3 sequence is 11 residues long. Trimming removed 3 bases from V and 6 bases from J, with 5 bases in between. Germline V gives CDR1 MNHEY, CDR2 SVGEGT. CDR3 in DNA: TGTGCCAGCAGTTATTTAGCTGAAGCTTTCTTT. Its protein product is CASSYLAEAFF.

The sample holds a few counts of this clonotype. The chain carries TRBV5-1 and TRBJ2-1; 9 nucleotides line up with TRBD2. Germline CDR1 SGHRS, CDR2 YFSETQ. Trimming removed 4 bases from V and 5 bases from J; junction bases left unmatched: 10. CDR3 length: 16 residues. The CDR3 is CASSPGGSGGHNEQFF. The CDR3 DNA is TGCGCCAGCAGCCCAGGGGGTAGCGGGGGTCACAATGAGCAGTTCTTC.

V and J are TRBV15 and TRBJ2-5; D is unclear. Per the germline V gene, CDR1 is LNHNV and CDR2 is YYDKDF (reference sequence). This CDR3 has 13 amino acids. V lost 0 bases, J lost 3 bases, and 5 bases lay in between. The CDR3 is CATSREVEETQYF. CDR3 DNA sequence: TGTGCCACCAGCAGAGAGGTGGAAGAGACCCAGTACTTC.

This clonotype was recorded a few times. This sequence joins TRBV5-4 and TRBJ2-3; TRBD2 matches 16 bases. V shed 4 bases and J 0 bases; nucleotides not matched to a gene: 11. The germline gives CDR1 SGHNT, CDR2 YYREEE (reference sequence). The CDR3 has 20 residues. The CDR3 here is CASSAGLAGGTRASTDTQYF. CDR3 DNA: TGTGCCAGCAGCGCGGGACTAGCGGGGGGGACCCGTGCTAGCACAGATACGCAGTATTTT.

Only a few counts were recorded for this clonotype. The J gene is TRBJ1-2, the V gene TRBV28; no clear D. The CDR3 spans 13 residues. Germline V gene lookup returns CDR1 MDHEN and CDR2 SYDVKM. Trimming left V 7 bases short and J 0 bases short, with 9 bases between. CDR3 loop: CASTLRANYGYTF. DNA for the CDR3: TGTGCCAGCACGCTAAGAGCTAACTATGGCTACACCTTC.

This clonotype was found a few times. The CDR3 DNA reads TGCAGTGCTCCTAGCGGGGGTAGCACAGATACGCAGTATTTT. Translation: CSAPSGGSTDTQYF. V and J are TRBV20-1 and TRBJ2-3; 10 bases fit TRBD2. Germline CDR1 is DFQATT and CDR2 is SNEGSKA (reference sequence). V dropped 5 bases and J dropped 0; count of bases not matched to a gene: 2. There are 14 residues in the CDR3.

This clonotype showed up just a few times. Mismatch with germline at one junction end may stem from a read error. The CDR3 spells CSVEVQGNTIYF. The CDR3 coding sequence is TGCAGCGTCGAAGTACAGGGAAACACCATATATTTT. The chain is built from TRBV29-1 and TRBJ1-3; D not certain. The germline CDR1 and CDR2 sequences are SQVTM and ANQGSEA. This CDR3 region has 12 residues. Based on the CDR3 plus reference TRBV29-1 and TRBJ1-3, the full variable domain is SAVISQKPSRDICQRGTSLTIQCQVDSQVTMMFWYRQQPGQSLTLIATANQGSEATYESGFVIDKFPISRPNLTFSTLTVSNMSPEDSSIYLCSVEVQGNTIYFGEGSWLTVV.

The chain uses TRBV7-2 and TRBJ1-1; no reliable D call. Germline CDR1 and CDR2: SGHTA and FQGNSA. Trimming removed 6 bases from V and 5 bases from J, with 19 bases in between. The CDR3 loop spans 15 amino acids. This CDR3 reads CASSSDGPGWTEAFF. The CDR3 DNA reads as TGTGCCAGCAGTTCCGATGGTCCGGGGTGGACTGAAGCTTTCTTT.

This clonotype has only a few counts. This chain connects TRBV12-3 or TRBV12-4 to TRBJ2-2, with a weak D call TRBD2 (6 bases). V lost 8 bases and J lost 6, with 13 bases in between. The CDR3 length is 13 residues. CDR3 DNA sequence: TGTGCCAGCGCGGGACCGCGGGCCGGGGAGCTGTTTTTT. Translated: CASAGPRAGELFF.

The chain carries TRBV6-5 and TRBJ2-2, with D perhaps assigned TRBD1 or TRBD2 (5 bases each). The CDR3 loop spans 14 amino acids. Germline CDR1 is MNHEY and CDR2 is SVGAGI. V dropped 0 bases and J dropped 5 bases, with 7 bases sitting between them. Here the CDR3 DNA reads TGTGCCAGCAGTTACTCAGGGGAGACCGGGGAGCTGTTTTTT. Residues: CASSYSGETGELFF.

The chain carries TRBV7-7 and TRBJ2-5; D not resolved. V lost 4 bases to trimming and J lost 2 bases, with 8 bases between them. The germline V gene encodes CDR1 SSHAT and CDR2 FNYEAQ (reference sequence). This CDR3 comprises 13 residues. CDR3: CASSSVGQETQYF. The CDR3 DNA reads as TGTGCCAGCAGCTCAGTAGGGCAAGAGACCCAGTACTTC.

The chain couples TRBV27 to TRBJ1-1; a weak D match, TRBD1 (6 bases). Deletions cut 1 base from V and 1 base from J, with 19 bases between. The CDR3 length is 18 residues. Per the germline V gene, CDR1 is MNHEY and CDR2 is SMNVEV (reference sequence). The CDR3 loop is CASSLFGIGGNQNTEAFF. CDR3 DNA sequence: TGTGCCAGCAGTTTATTTGGGATTGGGGGCAACCAGAACACTGAAGCTTTCTTT.

This chain connects TRBV7-9 to TRBJ2-1; 9 positions agree with TRBD2. CDR3 length: 15 residues. J lost 4 bases, V lost 1 base, and 2 bases had no gene match. Germline assignment: CDR1 SEHNR and CDR2 FQNEAQ (reference sequence). CDR3 amino acids: CASSLVLAGYNEQFF. CDR3 DNA sequence: TGTGCCAGCAGCTTAGTTCTAGCGGGGTACAATGAGCAGTTCTTC.

This clonotype was counted a few times. The V gene is TRBV18, the J gene TRBJ1-1, with D unresolved. The germline CDR1 and CDR2 sequences are KGHSH and LQKENI. This CDR3 has 15 amino acids. V shed 3 bases and J shed 6 bases, with 17 bases lying between them. CDR3 region: CASSPLSNGNSEAFF. Here the CDR3 DNA reads TGTGCCAGCTCACCGCTTTCTAACGGGAATTCTGAAGCTTTCTTT.

This clonotype was picked up a small number of times. The chain joins TRBV10-2 to TRBJ2-5; D not resolved. Trimming removed 4 bases at V and 9 bases at J, with 12 bases between. This CDR3 is 12 amino acids long. Germline values: CDR1 WSHSY, CDR2 SAAADI. The chain's CDR3 is CASSAAGAAQYF. In DNA, the CDR3 is TGCGCCAGCAGTGCGGCTGGCGCGGCCCAGTACTTC.

In its sample, this clonotype was seen a few times. This sequence joins TRBV5-1 and TRBJ2-3; TRBD2 aligns across 8 bases. The J segment lost 2 bases and the V segment lost 1 base, leaving 3 bases of the junction unmatched. This CDR3 has 15 amino acids. Per germline, CDR1 SGHRS and CDR2 YFSETQ. The CDR3 sequence is CASSLTGGATDTQYF. The CDR3 DNA is TGCGCCAGCAGCTTGACGGGGGGGGCCACAGATACGCAGTATTTT.

The rearrangement uses TRBV12-3 or TRBV12-4 and TRBJ2-4, with D tentatively TRBD1 or TRBD2 (5 bases each). The CDR3 runs 14 residues. Trimming shortened V by 6 bases and J by 9 bases, and 18 bases separated the two germline ends. The CDR3 DNA reads as TGTGCCAGCAGCCCGGGACGAGGTTCGGTCATTCAGTACTTC. Translation: CASSPGRGSVIQYF.

The V gene is TRBV6-2 or TRBV6-3, the J gene TRBJ2-1; D ambiguous. This CDR3 has 16 residues. The germline gives CDR1 MNHEY, CDR2 SVGEGT. V was cut by 6 bases and J by 0 bases, with 15 bases left in between. In nucleotides, the CDR3 is TGTGCCAGCAGACCCTACGACACCTTCTCCTACAATGAGCAGTTCTTC. It specifies CASRPYDTFSYNEQFF.